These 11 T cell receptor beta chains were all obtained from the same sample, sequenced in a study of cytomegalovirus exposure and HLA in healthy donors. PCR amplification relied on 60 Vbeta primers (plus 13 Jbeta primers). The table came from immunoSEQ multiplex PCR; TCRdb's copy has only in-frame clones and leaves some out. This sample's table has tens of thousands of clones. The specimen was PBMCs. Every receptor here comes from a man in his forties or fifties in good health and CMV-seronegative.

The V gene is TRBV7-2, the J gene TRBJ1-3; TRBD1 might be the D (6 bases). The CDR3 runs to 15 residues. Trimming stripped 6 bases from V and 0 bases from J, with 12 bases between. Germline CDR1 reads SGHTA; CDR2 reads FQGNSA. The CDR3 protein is CASSSGQSSGNTIYF. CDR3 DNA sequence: TGTGCCAGCAGTTCTGGACAGAGCTCTGGAAACACCATATATTTT.

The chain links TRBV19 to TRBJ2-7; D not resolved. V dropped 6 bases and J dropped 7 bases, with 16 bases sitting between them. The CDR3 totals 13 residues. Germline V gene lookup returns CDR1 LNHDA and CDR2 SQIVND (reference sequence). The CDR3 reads CASSPSPHGEQYF. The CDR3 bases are TGTGCCAGTAGCCCCAGTCCACACGGGGAGCAGTACTTC.

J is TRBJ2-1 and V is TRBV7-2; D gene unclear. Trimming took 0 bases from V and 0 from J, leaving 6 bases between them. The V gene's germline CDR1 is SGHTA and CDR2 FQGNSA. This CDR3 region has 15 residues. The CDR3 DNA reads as TGTGCCAGCAGCTTAGCGCCCAGCTCCTACAATGAGCAGTTCTTC. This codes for CASSLAPSSYNEQFF.

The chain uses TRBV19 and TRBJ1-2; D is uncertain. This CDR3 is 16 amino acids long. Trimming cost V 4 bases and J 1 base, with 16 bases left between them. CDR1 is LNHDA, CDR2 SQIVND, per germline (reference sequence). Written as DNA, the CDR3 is TGTGCCAGTAGTACCCCCTATGGCGGGGATAACTATGGCTACACCTTC. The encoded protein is CASSTPYGGDNYGYTF.

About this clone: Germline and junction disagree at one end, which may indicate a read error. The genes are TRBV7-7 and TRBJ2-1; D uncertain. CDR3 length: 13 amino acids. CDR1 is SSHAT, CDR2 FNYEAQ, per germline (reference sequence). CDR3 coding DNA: TGTGCTAGCAGCTTAGACTCTTACGATGAGCAGTTCTTC. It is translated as CASSLDSYDEQFF.

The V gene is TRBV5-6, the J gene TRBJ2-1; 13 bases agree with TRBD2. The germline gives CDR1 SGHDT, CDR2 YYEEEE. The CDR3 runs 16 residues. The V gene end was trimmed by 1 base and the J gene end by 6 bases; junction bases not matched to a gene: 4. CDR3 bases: TGTGCCAGCAGCTTGATCACTAGCGGGGGGGCCAATGAGCAGTTCTTC. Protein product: CASSLITSGGANEQFF.

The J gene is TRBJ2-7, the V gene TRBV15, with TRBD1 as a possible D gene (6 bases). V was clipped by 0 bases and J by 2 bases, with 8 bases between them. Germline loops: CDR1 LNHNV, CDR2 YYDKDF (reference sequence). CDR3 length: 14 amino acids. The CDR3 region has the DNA TGTGCCACCAGCAGAGATGGACAGACCTACGAGCAGTACTTC. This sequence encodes CATSRDGQTYEQYF.

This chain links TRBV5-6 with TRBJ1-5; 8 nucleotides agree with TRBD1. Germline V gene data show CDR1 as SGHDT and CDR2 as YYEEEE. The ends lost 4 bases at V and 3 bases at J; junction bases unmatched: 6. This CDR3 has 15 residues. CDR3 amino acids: CASSPQTGDNQPQHF. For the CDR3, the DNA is TGTGCCAGCAGCCCCCAGACAGGGGACAATCAGCCCCAGCATTTT.

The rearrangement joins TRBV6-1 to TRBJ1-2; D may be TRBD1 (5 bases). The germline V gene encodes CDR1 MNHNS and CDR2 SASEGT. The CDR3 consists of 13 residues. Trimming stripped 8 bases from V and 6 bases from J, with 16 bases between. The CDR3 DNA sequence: TGTGCCAGCTATTGGGGGGGGACCCATGGCTACACCTTC. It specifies CASYWGGTHGYTF.

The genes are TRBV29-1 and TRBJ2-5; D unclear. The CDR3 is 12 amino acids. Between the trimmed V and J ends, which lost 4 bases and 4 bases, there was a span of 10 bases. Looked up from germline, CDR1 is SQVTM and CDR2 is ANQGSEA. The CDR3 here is CSVVSSIETQYF. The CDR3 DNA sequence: TGCAGCGTTGTATCGAGCATAGAGACCCAGTACTTC.

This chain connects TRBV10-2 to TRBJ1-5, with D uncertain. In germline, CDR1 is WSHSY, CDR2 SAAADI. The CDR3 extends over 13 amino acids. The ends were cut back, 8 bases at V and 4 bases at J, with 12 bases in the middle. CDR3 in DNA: TGCGCCAGCTCCGTTGGGGAGAATCAGCCCCAGCATTTT. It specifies CASSVGENQPQHF.